This T cell receptor (beta chain) was sequenced for a study of PD-1 blockade in classical Hodgkin lymphoma. Study conclusions and caveats: By C4D1 there was a significant rise in CD4+ TCR diversity but not in CD8+ TCR diversity. For complete responders, baseline diversity was comparable to that of newly diagnosed patients.

CDR1 and CDR2 from the germline V gene are SGHVS and FNYEAQ. The CDR3 runs 16 residues. Losses at the gene ends were 2 bases for V and 15 bases for J; bases not matched to a gene: 15. This clone was detected a few times. The antigen is not known. The repertoire was sequenced with immunoSEQ multiplex PCR; TCRdb's copy has only in-frame clones and lacks some. The sample records around 18,000 clones, about 75% being singletons. Time point reported: cycle 4 day 1 (C4D1), after five to seven weeks of nivolumab. There was relapse after autologous stem cell transplantation in every patient, and there was variation in brentuximab vedotin exposure. Researchers report purifying CD4+ T cells from thawed PBMCs by magnetic negative selection.

The origin of this receptor is a human donor with classical Hodgkin lymphoma. V gene TRBV7-6 combines with J gene TRBJ2-1; 11 positions agree with TRBD2. Material: CD4+ T cells from blood, obtained before the fourth cycle of nivolumab. CDR3 DNA: TGTGCCAGCAGCTTAAACGAGGCTAGCGGGGGGTTCGGATTGTTCTTC. The encoded protein is CASSLNEASGGFGLFF.